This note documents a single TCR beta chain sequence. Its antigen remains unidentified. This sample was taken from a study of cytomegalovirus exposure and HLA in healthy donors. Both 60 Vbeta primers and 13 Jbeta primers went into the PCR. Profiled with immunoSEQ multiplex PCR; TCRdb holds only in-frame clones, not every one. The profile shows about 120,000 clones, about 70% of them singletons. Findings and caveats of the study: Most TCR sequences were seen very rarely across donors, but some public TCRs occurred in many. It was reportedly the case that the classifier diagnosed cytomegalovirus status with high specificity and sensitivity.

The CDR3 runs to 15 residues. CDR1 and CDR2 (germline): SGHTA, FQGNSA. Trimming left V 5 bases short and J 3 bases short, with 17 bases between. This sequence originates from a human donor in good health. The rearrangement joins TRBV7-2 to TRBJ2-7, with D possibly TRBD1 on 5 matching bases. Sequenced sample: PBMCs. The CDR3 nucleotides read TGTGCCAGCAGCCAACTGCAAGGGGCCAACTACGAGCAGTACTTC. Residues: CASSQLQGANYEQYF. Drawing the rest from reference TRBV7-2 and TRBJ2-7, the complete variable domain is GAGVSQSPSNKVTEKGKDVELRCDPISGHTALYWYRQSLGQGLEFLIYFQGNSAPDKSGLPSDRFSAERTGGSVSTLTIQRTQQEDSAVYLCASSQLQGANYEQYFGPGTRLTVT.